This TCR beta chain was found in a study of Tregs in tolerant kidney transplant recipients. The CDR3 has 14 amino acids. Deletions cut 2 bases from V and 2 bases from J, with 11 bases between. The germline CDR1 and CDR2 sequences are SGDLS and YYNGEE. With respect to this clone: What it binds is not known.

TCRdb's copy holds only in-frame clones and misses some; the assay was immunoSEQ multiplex PCR. The table shows tens of thousands of clones, with approximately 90% occurring only once. Study results and caveats: In tolerant patients, donor-specific Tregs outgrew total Tregs, suggesting antigen-driven expansion.

V usage is TRBV9 and J usage is TRBJ2-7; tentative D call: TRBD2 (6 bases). Sequenced material: Tregs from blood, taken before the transplant. This clonotype was sampled from a human donor who received a combined kidney and bone marrow transplant. This CDR3 reads CASSVSGEPYEQYF. DNA for the CDR3: TGTGCCAGCAGCGTTAGCGGAGAGCCCTACGAGCAGTACTTC.